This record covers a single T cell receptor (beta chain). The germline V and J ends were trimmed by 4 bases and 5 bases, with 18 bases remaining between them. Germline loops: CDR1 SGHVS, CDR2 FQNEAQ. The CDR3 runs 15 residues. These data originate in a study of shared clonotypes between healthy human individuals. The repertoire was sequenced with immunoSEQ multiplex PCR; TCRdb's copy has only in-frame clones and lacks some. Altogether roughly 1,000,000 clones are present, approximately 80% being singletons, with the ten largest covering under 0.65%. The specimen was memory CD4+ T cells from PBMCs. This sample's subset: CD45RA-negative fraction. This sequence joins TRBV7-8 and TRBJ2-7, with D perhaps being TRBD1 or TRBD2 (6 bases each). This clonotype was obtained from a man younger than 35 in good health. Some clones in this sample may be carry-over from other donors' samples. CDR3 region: CASSSRGVKGDEQYF. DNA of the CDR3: TGTGCCAGCAGCTCGCGGGGAGTTAAGGGGGACGAGCAGTACTTC.